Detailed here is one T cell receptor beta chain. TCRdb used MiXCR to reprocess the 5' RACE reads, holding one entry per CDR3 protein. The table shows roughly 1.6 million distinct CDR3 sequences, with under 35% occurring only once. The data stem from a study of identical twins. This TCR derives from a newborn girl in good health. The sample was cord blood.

CDR3 DNA sequence: TGCAGTGCTTCTTTGGGACTAGCGGCCTACGAGCAGTACTTC. Amino acids: CSASLGLAAYEQYF. The rearrangement links TRBV20-1 to TRBJ2-7; 11 bases map to TRBD2. V lost 5 bases, J lost 2 bases, and 5 bases stayed unmatched. CDR3 length equals 14 residues. Germline CDR1 reads DFQATT; CDR2 reads SNEGSKA (reference sequence).